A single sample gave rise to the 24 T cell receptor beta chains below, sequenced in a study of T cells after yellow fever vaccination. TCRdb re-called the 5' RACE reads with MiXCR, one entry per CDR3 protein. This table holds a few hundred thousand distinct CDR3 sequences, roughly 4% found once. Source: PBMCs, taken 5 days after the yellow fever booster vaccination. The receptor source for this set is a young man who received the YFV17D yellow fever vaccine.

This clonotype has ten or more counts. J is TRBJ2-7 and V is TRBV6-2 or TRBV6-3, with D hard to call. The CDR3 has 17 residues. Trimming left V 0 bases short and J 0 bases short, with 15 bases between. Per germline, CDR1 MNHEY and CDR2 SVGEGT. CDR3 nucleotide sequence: TGTGCCAGCAGTTACTCCCCGGCAGGCCGCAGCTCCTACGAGCAGTACTTC. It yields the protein CASSYSPAGRSSYEQYF.

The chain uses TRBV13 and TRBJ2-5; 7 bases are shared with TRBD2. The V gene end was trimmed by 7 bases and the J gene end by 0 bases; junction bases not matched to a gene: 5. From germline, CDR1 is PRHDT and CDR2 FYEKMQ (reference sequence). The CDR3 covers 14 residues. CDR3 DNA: TGTGCCAGCACGGCCGGGGGGTACCAAGAGACCCAGTACTTC. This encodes CASTAGGYQETQYF.

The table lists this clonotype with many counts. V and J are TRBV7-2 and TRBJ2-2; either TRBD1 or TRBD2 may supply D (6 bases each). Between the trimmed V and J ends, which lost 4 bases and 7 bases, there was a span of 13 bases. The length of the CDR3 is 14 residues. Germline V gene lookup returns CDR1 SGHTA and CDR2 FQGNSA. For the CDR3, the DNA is TGTGCCAGCAGCTGGGGGGCTGAAATCGGGGAGCTGTTTTTT. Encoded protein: CASSWGAEIGELFF.

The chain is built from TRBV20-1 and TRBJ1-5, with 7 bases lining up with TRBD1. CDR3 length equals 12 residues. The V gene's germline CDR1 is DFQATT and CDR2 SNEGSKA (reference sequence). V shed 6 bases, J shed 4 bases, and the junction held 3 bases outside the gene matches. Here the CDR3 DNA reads TGCAGTGCCCCGGACAGGAATCAGCCCCAGCATTTT. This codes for CSAPDRNQPQHF.

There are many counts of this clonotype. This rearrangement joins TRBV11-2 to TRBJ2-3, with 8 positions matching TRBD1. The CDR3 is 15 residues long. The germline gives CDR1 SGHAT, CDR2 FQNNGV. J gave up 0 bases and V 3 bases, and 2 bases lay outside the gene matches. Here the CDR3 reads CASSLDRESTDTQYF. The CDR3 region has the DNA TGTGCCAGCAGCTTGGACAGGGAGAGCACAGATACGCAGTATTTT.

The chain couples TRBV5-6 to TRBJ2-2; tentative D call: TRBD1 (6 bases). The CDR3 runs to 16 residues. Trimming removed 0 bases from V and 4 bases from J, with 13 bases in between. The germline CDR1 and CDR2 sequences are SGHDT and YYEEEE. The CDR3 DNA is TGTGCCAGCAGCTTGGAAAGGTCAGGGGCCACCGGGGAGCTGTTTTTT. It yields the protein CASSLERSGATGELFF.

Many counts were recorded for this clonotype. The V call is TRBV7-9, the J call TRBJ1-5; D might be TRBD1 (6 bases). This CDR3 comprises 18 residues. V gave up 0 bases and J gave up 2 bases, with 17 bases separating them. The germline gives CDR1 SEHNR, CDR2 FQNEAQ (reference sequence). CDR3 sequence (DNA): TGTGCCAGCAGCTTAGCCCCGCCGGGCAGGGGAGGCAATCAGCCCCAGCATTTT. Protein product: CASSLAPPGRGGNQPQHF.

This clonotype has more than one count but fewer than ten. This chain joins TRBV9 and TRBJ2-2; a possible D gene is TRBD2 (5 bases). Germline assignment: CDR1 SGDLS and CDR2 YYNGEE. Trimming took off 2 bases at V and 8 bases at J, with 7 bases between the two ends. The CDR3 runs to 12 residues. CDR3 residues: CASSVSVGELFF. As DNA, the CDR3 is TGTGCCAGCAGCGTTAGCGTGGGGGAGCTGTTTTTT.

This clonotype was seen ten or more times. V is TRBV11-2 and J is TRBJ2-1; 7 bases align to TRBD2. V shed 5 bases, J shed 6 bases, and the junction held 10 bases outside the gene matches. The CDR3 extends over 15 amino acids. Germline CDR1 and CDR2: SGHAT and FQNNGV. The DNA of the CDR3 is TGTGCCAGCAGCCTCGAGGGCGGGGGATTCAATGAGCAGTTCTTC. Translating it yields CASSLEGGGFNEQFF.

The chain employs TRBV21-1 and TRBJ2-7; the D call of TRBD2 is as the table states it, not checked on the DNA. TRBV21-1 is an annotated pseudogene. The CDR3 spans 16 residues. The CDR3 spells CASSKRSLGEDYEQYF. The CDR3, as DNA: TGTGCCAGCAGCAAAAGGTCCCTGGGGGAGGACTACGAGCAGTACTTC.

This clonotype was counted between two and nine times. CDR3 sequence: CASSTLSITGELFF. The CDR3 DNA follows: TGTGCCAGTTCGACTCTTTCCATAACCGGGGAGCTGTTTTTT. This chain links TRBV28 with TRBJ2-2; D uncertain. Germline CDR1 is MDHEN and CDR2 is SYDVKM. The CDR3 extends over 14 amino acids. V lost 9 bases and J 5 bases, leaving 16 bases between the germline ends.

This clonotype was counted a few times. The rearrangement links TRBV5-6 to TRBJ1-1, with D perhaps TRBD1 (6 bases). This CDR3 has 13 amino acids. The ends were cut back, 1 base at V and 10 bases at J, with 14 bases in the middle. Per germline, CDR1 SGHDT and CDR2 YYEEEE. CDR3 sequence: CASSLQGRGIAFF. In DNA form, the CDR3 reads TGTGCCAGCAGCTTGCAGGGGCGCGGTATAGCTTTCTTT.

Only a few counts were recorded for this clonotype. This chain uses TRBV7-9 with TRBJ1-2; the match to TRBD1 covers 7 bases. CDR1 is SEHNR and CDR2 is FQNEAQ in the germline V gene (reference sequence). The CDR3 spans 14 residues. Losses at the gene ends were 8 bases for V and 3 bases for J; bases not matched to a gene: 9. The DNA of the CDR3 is TGTGCCAGCGGAAGAGGACAGGCAGACTATGGCTACACCTTC. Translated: CASGRGQADYGYTF.

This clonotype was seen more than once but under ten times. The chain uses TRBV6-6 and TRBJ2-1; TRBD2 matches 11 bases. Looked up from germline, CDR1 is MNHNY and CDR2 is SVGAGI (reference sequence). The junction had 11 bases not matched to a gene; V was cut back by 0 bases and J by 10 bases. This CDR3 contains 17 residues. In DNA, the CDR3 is TGTGCCAGCAGTTACTCGCTATCTAGCGGGGGGTATCGGGAGCAGTTCTTC. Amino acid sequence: CASSYSLSSGGYREQFF.

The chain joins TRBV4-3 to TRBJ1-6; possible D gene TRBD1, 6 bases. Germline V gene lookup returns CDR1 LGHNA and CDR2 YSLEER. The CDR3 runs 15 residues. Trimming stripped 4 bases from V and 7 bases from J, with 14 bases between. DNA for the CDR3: TGCGCCAGCAGCCCTTTGTGGCAGGGGAATTCACCCCTCCACTTT. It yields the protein CASSPLWQGNSPLHF.

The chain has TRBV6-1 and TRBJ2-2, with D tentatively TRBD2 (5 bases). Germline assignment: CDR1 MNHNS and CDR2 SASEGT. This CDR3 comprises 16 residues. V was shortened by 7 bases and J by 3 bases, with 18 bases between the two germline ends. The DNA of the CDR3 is TGTGCCAGCACAATATGGGAGTACCTGGACACCGGGGAGCTGTTTTTT. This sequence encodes CASTIWEYLDTGELFF.

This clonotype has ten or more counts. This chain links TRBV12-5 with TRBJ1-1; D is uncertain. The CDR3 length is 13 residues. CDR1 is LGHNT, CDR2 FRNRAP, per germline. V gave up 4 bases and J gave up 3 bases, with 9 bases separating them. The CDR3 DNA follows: TGTGCTAGTGGTTCTTGGTCCTACACTGAAGCTTTCTTT. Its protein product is CASGSWSYTEAFF.

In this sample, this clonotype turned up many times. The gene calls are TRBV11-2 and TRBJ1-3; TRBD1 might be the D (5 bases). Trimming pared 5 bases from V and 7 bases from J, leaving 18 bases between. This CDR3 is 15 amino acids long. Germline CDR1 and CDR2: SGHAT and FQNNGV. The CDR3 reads CASSPDHVKGNTIYF. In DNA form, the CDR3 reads TGTGCCAGCAGCCCAGATCACGTAAAGGGGAACACCATATATTTT.

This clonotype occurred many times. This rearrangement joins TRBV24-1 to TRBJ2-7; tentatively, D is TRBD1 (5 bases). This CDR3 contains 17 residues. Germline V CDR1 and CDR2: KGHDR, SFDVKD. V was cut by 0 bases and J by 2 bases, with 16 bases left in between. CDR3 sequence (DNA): TGTGCCACCAGTGATTTGCCGGGTTGTACAGGAACCTACGAGCAGTACGTC. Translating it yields CATSDLPGCTGTYEQYV.

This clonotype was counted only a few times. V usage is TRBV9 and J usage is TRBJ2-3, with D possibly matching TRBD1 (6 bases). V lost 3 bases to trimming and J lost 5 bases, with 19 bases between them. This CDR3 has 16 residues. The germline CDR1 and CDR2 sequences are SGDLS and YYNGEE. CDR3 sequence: CASSAWDNQGIDTQYF. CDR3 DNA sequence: TGTGCCAGCAGCGCCTGGGACAATCAGGGGATAGATACGCAGTATTTT.

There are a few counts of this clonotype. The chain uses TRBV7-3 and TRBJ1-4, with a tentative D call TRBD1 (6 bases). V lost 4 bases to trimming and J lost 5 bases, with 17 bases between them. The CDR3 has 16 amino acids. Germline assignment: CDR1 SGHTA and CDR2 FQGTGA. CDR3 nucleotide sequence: TGTGCCAGCAGCTCTAGATTCGAGGACAGAAATGAAAAACTGTTTTTT. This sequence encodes CASSSRFEDRNEKLFF. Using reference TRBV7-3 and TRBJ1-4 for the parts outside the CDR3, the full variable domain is GAGVSQTPSNKVTEKGKYVELRCDPISGHTALYWYRQSLGQGPEFLIYFQGTGAADDSGLPNDRFFAVRPEGSVSTLKIQRTERGDSAVYLCASSSRFEDRNEKLFFGSGTQLSVL.

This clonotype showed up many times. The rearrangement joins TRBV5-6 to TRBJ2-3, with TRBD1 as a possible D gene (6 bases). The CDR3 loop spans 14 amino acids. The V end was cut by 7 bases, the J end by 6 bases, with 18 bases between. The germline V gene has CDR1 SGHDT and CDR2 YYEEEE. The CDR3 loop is CASYPQGHLDTQYF. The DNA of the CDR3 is TGTGCCAGCTATCCACAGGGTCATTTGGATACGCAGTATTTT.

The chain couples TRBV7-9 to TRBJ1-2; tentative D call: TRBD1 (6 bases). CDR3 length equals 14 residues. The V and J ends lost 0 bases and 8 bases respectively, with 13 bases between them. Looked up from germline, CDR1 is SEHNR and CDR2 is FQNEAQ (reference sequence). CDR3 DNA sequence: TGTGCCAGCAGCTTAGCGTGGGGGGCTGACGGCTACACCTTC. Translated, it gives CASSLAWGADGYTF.

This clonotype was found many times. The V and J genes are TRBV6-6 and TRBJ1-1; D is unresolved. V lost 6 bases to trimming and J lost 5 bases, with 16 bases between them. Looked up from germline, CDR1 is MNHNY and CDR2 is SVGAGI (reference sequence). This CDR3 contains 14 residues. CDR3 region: CASRLRTSTTEAFF. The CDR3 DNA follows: TGTGCCAGCAGACTCAGGACTTCCACTACTGAAGCTTTCTTT.